Presented here are 16 T cell receptor beta chains from one specimen sequenced in a study of vaccination effects on CD4 cells after COVID-19 (dated 2022 in TCRdb). Library construction relied on the immunoSEQ multiplex PCR assay. TCRdb holds this immuneACCESS table with in-frame rearrangements only. Some clones are missing; in checked studies, unresolved V genes explain under half, and the rest has no known cause. Counted in this sample were approximately 25,000 clones; roughly 80% of them appeared once. The ten largest clones take up around 1.4% of the sample. No antigen has been assigned to these receptors. In the ViraFEST assay, PBMC were stimulated with viral peptide pools, and antigen-specific CD4+ T cell clonotypes were then identified by expansion using TCR sequencing. After around eleven days of culture, CD4+ T cells were isolated with the EasySep CD4+ T cell isolation kit. Each participant received two doses of an mRNA SARS-CoV-2 vaccine, either BNT162b2 or mRNA-1273.

Sample: CD4+ T cells from PBMCs cultured with HCoV-NL63 spike peptides, taken after COVID-19 vaccination. The intended sense of this specimen's cell subset or site label: HCoV-NL63 spike overlapping peptide pool stimulation. The receptors derive from a human donor who received a COVID-19 vaccine. Some clones in this sample may be carry-over from other donors' samples.

The V and J genes are TRBV2 and TRBJ1-1; D is unclear. The CDR3 is 14 amino acids. CDR1 is SNHLY and CDR2 is FYNNEI in the germline V gene. Trimming shortened V by 11 bases and J by 0 bases, and 16 bases separated the two germline ends. The CDR3 DNA follows: TGTGCCGGGCGGCGGGCGGATATGAACACTGAAGCTTTCTTT. It specifies CAGRRADMNTEAFF.

The chain carries TRBV24-1 and TRBJ1-2; 9 bases map to TRBD1. After removal of 5 bases from V and 1 base from J, the junction contained 7 bases not matched to a gene. The CDR3 spans 16 residues. CDR1 KGHDR and CDR2 SFDVKD come from the germline V gene. CDR3 loop: CATSGRDRDNNYGYTF. CDR3 in DNA: TGTGCCACCAGTGGCCGGGACAGGGACAATAACTATGGCTACACCTTC.

The V and J genes are TRBV11-2 and TRBJ1-1, with TRBD1 identical over 8 bases. Looked up from germline, CDR1 is SGHAT and CDR2 is FQNNGV. The junction had 7 bases not matched to a gene; V was cut back by 3 bases and J by 4 bases. This CDR3 spans 15 amino acids. Written as DNA, the CDR3 is TGTGCCAGCAGCTTGCCTCGGGACAGGAGCACTGAAGCTTTCTTT. Residues: CASSLPRDRSTEAFF.

The chain recombines TRBV6-5 with TRBJ1-1; D gene unclear. CDR1 MNHEY and CDR2 SVGAGI come from the germline V gene. There are 16 residues in the CDR3. V shed 2 bases and J shed 0 bases, with 13 bases lying between them. CDR3 sequence reads: CASSYRADIMNTEAFF. In DNA, the CDR3 is TGTGCCAGCAGTTACCGGGCCGACATCATGAACACTGAAGCTTTCTTT.

This rearrangement joins TRBV5-1 to TRBJ2-5, with D hard to call. Looked up from germline, CDR1 is SGHRS and CDR2 is YFSETQ. The CDR3 runs to 14 residues. With 5 bases removed from V and 4 bases from J, the gap between germline ends came to 15 bases. This CDR3 is CASSQTTERETQYF. The DNA of the CDR3 is TGCGCCAGCAGTCAAACTACCGAACGAGAGACCCAGTACTTC.

V usage is TRBV18 and J usage is TRBJ1-1, with D perhaps TRBD1 (5 bases). Germline V CDR1 and CDR2: KGHSH, LQKENI. Trimming removed 3 bases from V and 3 bases from J, with 14 bases in between. The CDR3 has 15 amino acids. The CDR3 DNA is TGTGCCAGCTCACCCGGGGCGGGGCAGGACACTGAAGCTTTCTTT. Its translation: CASSPGAGQDTEAFF. The complete variable domain, with remaining parts taken from reference TRBV18 and TRBJ1-1, reads NAGVMQNPRHLVRRRGQEARLRCSPMKGHSHVYWYRQLPEEGLKFMVYLQKENIIDESGMPKERFSAEFPKEGPSILRIQQVVRGDSAAYFCASSPGAGQDTEAFFGQGTRLTVV.

V gene TRBV13 combines with J gene TRBJ1-1, with no clear D. Germline-derived CDR1 and CDR2 are PRHDT and FYEKMQ (reference sequence). V lost 1 base and J 4 bases, leaving 1 base between the germline ends. The CDR3 has 11 amino acids. This CDR3 reads CASSLVTEAFF. DNA for the CDR3: TGTGCCAGCAGCTTAGTCACTGAAGCTTTCTTT.

The J gene is TRBJ2-2, the V gene TRBV5-1; no clear D gene. CDR1 and CDR2 from the germline V gene are SGHRS and YFSETQ. The CDR3 contains 14 residues. V lost 1 base and J 8 bases, leaving 12 bases between the germline ends. The CDR3 sequence is CASSLYVASGELFF. In DNA, the CDR3 is TGCGCCAGCAGCTTGTATGTCGCGTCTGGGGAGCTGTTTTTT.

The chain links TRBV5-1 to TRBJ1-2; maybe TRBD1 (5 bases). V dropped 4 bases and J dropped 4 bases, with 11 bases sitting between them. Germline V gene data show CDR1 as SGHRS and CDR2 as YFSETQ. The length of the CDR3 is 13 residues. CDR3 coding DNA: TGCGCCAGCAGCCCGGACGGGACCTATGGCTACACCTTC. This codes for CASSPDGTYGYTF. The variable domain in full, completed from reference TRBV5-1 and TRBJ1-2, reads KAGVTQTPRYLIKTRGQQVTLSCSPISGHRSVSWYQQTPGQGLQFLFEYFSETQRNKGNFPGRFSGRQFSNSRSEMNVSTLELGDSALYLCASSPDGTYGYTFGSGTRLTVV.

The chain carries TRBV5-1 and TRBJ2-2, with 8 bases that match TRBD2. Trimming removed 3 bases from V and 2 bases from J; junction bases left unmatched: 6. The CDR3 is 16 amino acids. Germline lookup yields CDR1 SGHRS and CDR2 YFSETQ. The CDR3 coding sequence is TGCGCCAGCAGCTCTAGCCTAGCGGGTAACACCGGGGAGCTGTTTTTT. Translation gives CASSSSLAGNTGELFF.

The rearrangement uses TRBV24-1 and TRBJ1-1; D perhaps matches TRBD1 (6 bases). Germline CDR1 KGHDR, CDR2 SFDVKD. The CDR3 is 13 residues long. Between the trimmed V and J ends, which lost 10 bases and 1 base, there was a span of 12 bases. CDR3 in amino acids: CATRRTANTEAFF. The CDR3 bases are TGTGCCACGCGACGGACAGCGAACACTGAAGCTTTCTTT.

The rearrangement uses TRBV30 and TRBJ2-2; possible D gene TRBD2, 6 bases. V lost 1 base and J 1 base, leaving 10 bases between the germline ends. From germline, CDR1 is GTSNPN and CDR2 SVGIG (reference sequence). The CDR3 runs 15 residues. The CDR3 DNA reads as TGTGCCTGGAGTGGGAGGGGTCGGAACACCGGGGAGCTGTTTTTT. This encodes CAWSGRGRNTGELFF.

The chain employs TRBV12-3 or TRBV12-4 and TRBJ1-1; possible D gene TRBD1, 5 bases. The CDR3 contains 13 residues. The germline V and J ends were trimmed by 3 bases and 4 bases, with 9 bases remaining between them. The DNA for the CDR3 is TGTGCCAGCAGTTTCCATCAGGGCACTGAAGCTTTCTTT. Protein product: CASSFHQGTEAFF.

The chain carries TRBV15 and TRBJ2-5, with D unclear. Germline CDR1 reads LNHNV; CDR2 reads YYDKDF (reference sequence). The CDR3 length is 14 residues. Trimming cost V 5 bases and J 6 bases, with 16 bases left between them. CDR3 amino acids: CATSYPAGAKTQYF. CDR3 nucleotide sequence: TGTGCCACCAGCTACCCCGCAGGCGCAAAGACCCAGTACTTC. Full variable domain (rest looked up from reference TRBV15 and TRBJ2-5): DAMVIQNPRYQVTQFGKPVTLSCSQTLNHNVMYWYQQKSSQAPKLLFHYYDKDFNNEADTPDNFQSRRPNTSFCFLDIRSPGLGDTAMYLCATSYPAGAKTQYFGPGTRLLVL.

The CDR3 DNA reads as TGCGCCAGCAGCCAAGAAGCGGTGAGACAGAACAATGAGCAGTTCTTC. Amino acids: CASSQEAVRQNNEQFF. The chain joins TRBV4-1 to TRBJ2-1, with D perhaps being TRBD1 or TRBD2 (5 bases each). The CDR3 loop spans 16 amino acids. The V gene's germline CDR1 is MGHRA and CDR2 YSYEKL. The V and J ends lost 0 bases and 5 bases respectively, with 14 bases between them.

The V gene is TRBV5-1, the J gene TRBJ2-6; D not resolved. V lost 4 bases and J lost 3, with 17 bases in between. Germline V gene lookup returns CDR1 SGHRS and CDR2 YFSETQ. This CDR3 has 17 residues. Here the CDR3 DNA reads TGCGCCAGCAGCCTGAGTGTCCAAGGGCATGGGGCCAACGTCCTGACTTTC. Amino acids: CASSLSVQGHGANVLTF.